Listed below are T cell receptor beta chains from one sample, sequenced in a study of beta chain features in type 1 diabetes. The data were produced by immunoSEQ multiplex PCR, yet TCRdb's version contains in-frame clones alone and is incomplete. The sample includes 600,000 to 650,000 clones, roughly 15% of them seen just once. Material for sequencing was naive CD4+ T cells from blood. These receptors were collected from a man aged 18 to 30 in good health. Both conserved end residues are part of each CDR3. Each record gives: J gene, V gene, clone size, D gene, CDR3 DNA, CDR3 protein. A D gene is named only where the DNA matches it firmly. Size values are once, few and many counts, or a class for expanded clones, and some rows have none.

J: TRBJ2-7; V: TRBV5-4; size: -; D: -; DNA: TGTGCCAGCAGCTTGGAAGGCAGCGCCTACGAGCAGTACTTC; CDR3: CASSLEGSAYEQYF
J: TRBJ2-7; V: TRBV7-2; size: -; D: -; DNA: TGTGCCAGCAGCCTGGGGGGTCCCTACGAGCAGTACTTC; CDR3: CASSLGGPYEQYF
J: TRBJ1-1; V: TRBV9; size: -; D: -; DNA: TGTGCCAGCAGCGAGATAAGACAGATACACACTGAAGCTTTCTTT; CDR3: CASSEIRQIHTEAFF
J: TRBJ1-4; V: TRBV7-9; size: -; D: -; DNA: TGTGCCAGCAGCTATCGGGAAAAACTGTTTTTT; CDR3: CASSYREKLFF
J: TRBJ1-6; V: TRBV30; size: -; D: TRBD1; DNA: TGTGCCTGGAGTTTTCGCGGGACAGACGACCCCTACCCGGGGACAGAAAGGAGTTCACCCCTCCACTTT; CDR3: CAWSFRGTDDPYPGTERSSPLHF
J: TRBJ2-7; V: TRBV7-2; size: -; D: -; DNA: TGTGCCAGCAGCTTAACAAGGGGCCTCTACGAGCAGTACTTC; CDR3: CASSLTRGLYEQYF
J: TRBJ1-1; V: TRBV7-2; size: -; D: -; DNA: TGTGCCAGCAGCTGGAAAGTGGGGGACACTGAAGCTTTCTTT; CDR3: CASSWKVGDTEAFF
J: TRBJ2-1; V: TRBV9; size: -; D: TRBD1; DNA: TGTGCCAGCAGCTCCGGGAGGGACAGGGGGTACAATGAGCAGTTCTTC; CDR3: CASSSGRDRGYNEQFF
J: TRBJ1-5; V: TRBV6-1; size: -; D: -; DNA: TGTGCCAGCAGTGATTTCCGGGACGTTAATCAGCCCCAGCATTTT; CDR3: CASSDFRDVNQPQHF
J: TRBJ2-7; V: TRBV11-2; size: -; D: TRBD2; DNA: TGTGCCAGCAGCTTAGGGACTAGCGTCGAGCAGTACTTC; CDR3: CASSLGTSVEQYF
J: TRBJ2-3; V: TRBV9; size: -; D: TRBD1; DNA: TGTGCCAGCAGCGCCGAGGACAGGCTCAGCACAGATACGCAGTATTTT; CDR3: CASSAEDRLSTDTQYF
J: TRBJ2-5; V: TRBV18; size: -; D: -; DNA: TGTGCCAGCTCGGACCCCCTTGGGGAAGAGACCCAGTACTTC; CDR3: CASSDPLGEETQYF
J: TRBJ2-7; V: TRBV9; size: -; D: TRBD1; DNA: TGTGCCAGCAGCGCACTGCTACAGGGGGGCGAGCAGTACTTC; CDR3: CASSALLQGGEQYF
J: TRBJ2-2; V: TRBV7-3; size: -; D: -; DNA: TGTGCCAGCAGCGTAGCAGAAAACACCGGGGAGCTGTTTTTT; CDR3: CASSVAENTGELFF
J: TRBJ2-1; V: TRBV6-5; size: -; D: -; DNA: TGTGCCAGCAGTTATCGGAGTCCAATTGGGGATGAGCAGTTCTTC; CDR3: CASSYRSPIGDEQFF
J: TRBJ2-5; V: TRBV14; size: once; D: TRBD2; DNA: TGTGCCAGCAGAAGGACTAGCGGGACCCAGGAGACCCAGTACTTC; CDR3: CASRRTSGTQETQYF
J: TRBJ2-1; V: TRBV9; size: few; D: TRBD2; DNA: TGTGCCAGCAGCCCTCCCCCTAGCGGGGGTGCGGATGAGCAGTTCTTC; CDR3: CASSPPPSGGADEQFF
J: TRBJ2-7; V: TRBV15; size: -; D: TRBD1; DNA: TGTGCCACCAGCGCCCGACAGGGATTATACTCCTACGAGCAGTACTTC; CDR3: CATSARQGLYSYEQYF
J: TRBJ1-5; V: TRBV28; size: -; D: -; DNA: TGTGCCAGCAGTCCCGGACTGAGATCCTATAGCAATCAGCCCCAGCATTTT; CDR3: CASSPGLRSYSNQPQHF
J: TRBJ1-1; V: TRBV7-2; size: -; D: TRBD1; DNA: TGTGCCAGCAGCTTGGACAGGGGGCCCGAAGCTTTCTTT; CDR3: CASSLDRGPEAFF
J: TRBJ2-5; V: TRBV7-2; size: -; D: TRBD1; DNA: TGTGCCAGCGAACGGGACAGGGCACAAGAGACCCAGTACTTC; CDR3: CASERDRAQETQYF
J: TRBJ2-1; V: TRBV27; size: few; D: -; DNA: TGTGCCAGCAGTAGACAGGGAGGGGGGCAGTTCTTC; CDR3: CASSRQGGGQFF
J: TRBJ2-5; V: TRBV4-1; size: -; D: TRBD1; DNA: TGCGCCAGCAGCCAAGATAGTTACAGGGGGCAAAAAGAGACCCAGTACTTC; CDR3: CASSQDSYRGQKETQYF
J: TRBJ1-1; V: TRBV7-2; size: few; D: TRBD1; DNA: TGTGCCAGCAGCTCACAGGGGTCTAGGACTGAAGCTTTCTTT; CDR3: CASSSQGSRTEAFF
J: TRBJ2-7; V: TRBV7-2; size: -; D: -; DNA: TGTGCCAGCCGGGCTCGGGTGCGCTCCTACGAGCAGTACTTC; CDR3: CASRARVRSYEQYF
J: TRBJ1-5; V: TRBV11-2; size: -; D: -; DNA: TGTGCCAGCAGCTTAGGGTCAGGGCCAGGTGGGAATCAGCCCCAGCATTTT; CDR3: CASSLGSGPGGNQPQHF
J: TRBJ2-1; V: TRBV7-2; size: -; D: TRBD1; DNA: TGTGCCAGCAGCACCCGGACAGGGGCCATTCTTAACAATGAGCAGTTCTTC; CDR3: CASSTRTGAILNNEQFF
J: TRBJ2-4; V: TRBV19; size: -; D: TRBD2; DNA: TGTGCCAGTAGTATAGGAGGACTAGCGGGGAAAAAAAACATTCAGTACTTC; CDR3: CASSIGGLAGKKNIQYF
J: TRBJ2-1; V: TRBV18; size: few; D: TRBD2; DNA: TGTGCCAGCTCACCACGGCTTATGGGACTAGAGGATGAGCAGTTCTTC; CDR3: CASSPRLMGLEDEQFF
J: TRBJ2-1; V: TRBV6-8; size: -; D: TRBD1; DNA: TGTGCCATAGGGGCCACAGGGGGTGAGTACAATGAGCAGTTCTTC; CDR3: CAIGATGGEYNEQFF
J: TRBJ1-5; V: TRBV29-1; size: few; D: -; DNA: TGCAGCGTTGGGGAGGGCGGGAATCAGCCCCAGCATTTT; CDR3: CSVGEGGNQPQHF
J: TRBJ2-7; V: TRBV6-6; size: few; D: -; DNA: TGTGCCAGCAGCTCCGGGACCGCCAGCTCCTACGAGCAGTACTTC; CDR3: CASSSGTASSYEQYF
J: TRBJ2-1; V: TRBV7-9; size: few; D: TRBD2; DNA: TGTGCCAGCAGCTTATTGGCGGGAGGTGGGAATGAGCAGTTCTTC; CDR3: CASSLLAGGGNEQFF